This T cell receptor (beta chain) emerged from a study of shared clonotypes between healthy human individuals. Assay: immunoSEQ multiplex PCR; the TCRdb copy retains only in-frame clones and omits some. The data contain 2 million to 3 million clones, about 92% of them singletons. Trimming took 3 bases from V and 0 from J, leaving 14 bases between them. The CDR3 is 16 amino acids. The germline CDR1 and CDR2 sequences are SGHNT and YYREEE (reference sequence). This sequence joins TRBV5-4 and TRBJ2-3; the D gene is possibly TRBD2 (6 bases). Sequenced sample: naive CD4+ T cells sorted from blood. The subset here: CD45RA+ positively selected. The sequence came from a man between 18 and 35 years old in good health. The CDR3 sequence is CASSSGLSGSTDTQYF. The CDR3 DNA reads TGTGCCAGCAGCTCGGGACTTAGCGGAAGCACAGATACGCAGTATTTT. Full variable domain (rest looked up from reference TRBV5-4 and TRBJ2-3): ETGVTQSPTHLIKTRGQQVTLRCSSQSGHNTVSWYQQALGQGPQFIFQYYREEENGRGNFPPRFSGLQFPNYSSELNVNALELDDSALYLCASSSGLSGSTDTQYFGPGTRLTVL.